This TCR beta chain was observed in a study of T-cell reconstitution after alpha-beta-depleted transplantation in children. Study-wide findings and caveats: One year after transplant, T-cell counts and diversity came mostly from newly produced T cells. Reportedly, only several hundred clones from non-depleted graft cells drove alpha-beta T-cell counts at about two months. Diversity of TCRbeta at day 60 was high in some patients, arising from surviving recipient T cells and thymic progenitors.

Preparing the TCRbeta library involved the use of unique molecular identifiers. TCRdb analysed the PCR reads with MiXCR anew, one entry per CDR3 protein. The sample lists approximately 800,000 distinct CDR3 sequences, roughly 15% occurring once. About this clonotype itself: Its antigen is still unknown.

Per the germline V gene, CDR1 is SGHRS and CDR2 is YFSETQ. V shed 6 bases and J shed 2 bases, with 12 bases lying between them. This CDR3 has 14 amino acids. The TCR comes from a male patient younger than 18 who had a stem cell transplant for acute lymphoblastic leukemia, so the T cells may come from the graft donor. The material sequenced was PBMCs, mostly from graft donor cells, taken 360 days after TCRalphabeta/CD19-depleted stem cell transplant. The gene calls are TRBV5-1 and TRBJ2-1; no firm D call. CDR3 coding DNA: TGCGCCAGCAACCTTAGGGTCCCCTACAATGAGCAGTTCTTC. Protein product: CASNLRVPYNEQFF.